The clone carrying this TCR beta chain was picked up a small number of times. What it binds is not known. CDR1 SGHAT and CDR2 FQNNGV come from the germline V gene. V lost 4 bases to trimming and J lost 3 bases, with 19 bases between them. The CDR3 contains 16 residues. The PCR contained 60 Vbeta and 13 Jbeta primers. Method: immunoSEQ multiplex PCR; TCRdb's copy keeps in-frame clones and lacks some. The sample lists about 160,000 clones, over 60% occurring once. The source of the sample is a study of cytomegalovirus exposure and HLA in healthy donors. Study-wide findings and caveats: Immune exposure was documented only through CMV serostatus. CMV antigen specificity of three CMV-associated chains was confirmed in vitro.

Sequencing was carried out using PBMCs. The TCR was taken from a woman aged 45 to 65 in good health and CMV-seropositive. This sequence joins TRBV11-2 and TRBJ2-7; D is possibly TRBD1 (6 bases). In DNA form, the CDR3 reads TGTGCCAGCAGCTCCTACACAAAGACAGGCCACTACGAGCAGTACTTC. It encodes CASSSYTKTGHYEQYF. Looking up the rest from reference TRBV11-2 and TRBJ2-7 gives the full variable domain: EAGVAQSPRYKIIEKRQSVAFWCNPISGHATLYWYQQILGQGPKLLIQFQNNGVVDDSQLPKDRFSAERLKGVDSTLKIQPAKLEDSAVYLCASSSYTKTGHYEQYFGPGTRLTVT.